A single sample is the source of the 22 T cell receptor beta chains below, sequenced in a study of vaccination and CD4 T cells after COVID-19. Treatment here: approximately nine-day PBMC culture with coronavirus spike peptide pools or control peptides (ViraFEST assay). Cultured CD4+ T cell DNA underwent sequencing with the Oncomine TCR Beta short-read assay. Each CDR3 protein gets one entry after TCRdb re-called the PCR reads with MiXCR. Of fewer than 15,000 distinct CDR3 sequences in the sample, about half were seen once. Their antigens are not known. Material for sequencing was CD4+ T cells from blood, cultured in vitro. The origin of the receptors is a human donor who had recovered from COVID-19.

The genes are TRBV20-1 and TRBJ1-3; D is perhaps TRBD1 (6 bases). From germline, CDR1 is DFQATT and CDR2 SNEGSKA (reference sequence). V gave up 4 bases and J gave up 0 bases, with 13 bases separating them. This CDR3 has 15 amino acids. CDR3 in amino acids: CSAKKTGYSGNTIYF. The CDR3 DNA sequence: TGCAGTGCTAAGAAGACAGGCTACTCTGGAAACACCATATATTTT.

CDR3 protein: CSAPERASGRIWQETQYF. The DNA for the CDR3 is TGCAGTGCTCCCGAGAGGGCTAGCGGGAGAATTTGGCAAGAGACCCAGTACTTC. The genes are TRBV20-1 and TRBJ2-5; 10 bases fit TRBD2. The germline V gene encodes CDR1 DFQATT and CDR2 SNEGSKA (reference sequence). This CDR3 spans 18 amino acids. V was pared by 5 bases and J by 2 bases, with 17 bases of the junction left unmatched.

This clonotype has a handful of counts. The rearrangement joins TRBV20-1 to TRBJ2-2, with TRBD1 matching 9 bases. V shed 1 base, J shed 5 bases, and the junction held 8 bases outside the gene matches. This CDR3 is built from 16 residues. Germline values: CDR1 DFQATT, CDR2 SNEGSKA (reference sequence). This CDR3 reads CSARVAWTGATGELFF. The CDR3 nucleotides are TGCAGTGCTAGAGTTGCGTGGACAGGGGCAACCGGGGAGCTGTTTTTT.

The chain couples TRBV19 to TRBJ1-2; 11 positions agree with TRBD1. CDR1 LNHDA and CDR2 SQIVND come from the germline V gene (reference sequence). This CDR3 is 15 amino acids long. V was clipped by 4 bases and J by 6 bases; unmatched bases: 7. The CDR3 spells CASSTRTGGVNGYTF. CDR3 nucleotides: TGTGCCAGTAGTACCAGGACAGGGGGCGTCAATGGCTACACCTTC.

The gene calls are TRBV7-2 and TRBJ2-1; D not certain. Germline assignment: CDR1 SGHTA and CDR2 FQGNSA. The V end was cut by 2 bases, the J end by 4 bases, with 6 bases between. This CDR3 is built from 13 residues. The CDR3, as DNA: TGTGCCAGCAGCTTAATGACATACAATGAGCAGTTCTTC. Its translation is CASSLMTYNEQFF.

The chain uses TRBV28 and TRBJ1-3; D call uncertain. The V gene's germline CDR1 is MDHEN and CDR2 SYDVKM. V gave up 5 bases and J gave up 1 base, with 9 bases separating them. CDR3 length equals 14 residues. The CDR3 DNA reads TGTGCCAGCAGTCGACTCGTATCTGGAAACACCATATATTTT. Translated, it gives CASSRLVSGNTIYF.

The V and J genes are TRBV15 and TRBJ2-1, with unresolved D. Germline values: CDR1 LNHNV, CDR2 YYDKDF (reference sequence). Trimming cost V 5 bases and J 7 bases, with 15 bases left between them. The CDR3 has 14 amino acids. CDR3 residues: CATSLELRLNEQFF. CDR3 nucleotide sequence: TGTGCCACCAGCTTGGAGCTTCGGCTTAATGAGCAGTTCTTC.

The chain joins TRBV20-1 to TRBJ2-7; 9 bases line up with TRBD2. The V gene's germline CDR1 is DFQATT and CDR2 SNEGSKA (reference sequence). This CDR3 is 15 amino acids long. V lost 3 bases and J lost 1; bases outside the gene matches: 7. The CDR3 loop reads CSARKTSGPSYEQYF. In DNA, the CDR3 is TGCAGTGCTAGGAAAACTAGCGGGCCATCCTACGAGCAGTACTTC.

The chain has TRBV12-3 or TRBV12-4 and TRBJ1-1; 10 nucleotides match TRBD1. This CDR3 is built from 13 residues. V was clipped by 10 bases and J by 6 bases; unmatched bases: 8. The CDR3 nucleotides are TGTGCCACCTGGGGGACAGGGGTTTCTGAAGCTTTCTTT. Its translation is CATWGTGVSEAFF.

This clonotype was recorded a few times. One end of the junction does not line up with germline, which may come from a read error. The gene calls are TRBV6-4 and TRBJ2-3; 7 nucleotides line up with TRBD1. The CDR3 sequence is 13 residues long. Germline V gene data show CDR1 as MRHNA and CDR2 as SNTAGT. CDR3 protein: CASSGDSTDTQYF. The CDR3, as DNA: TGTGCCAGCAGTGGGGACAGCACAGATACACAGTATTTT.

The chain combines TRBV7-9 with TRBJ2-3; 7 bases align to TRBD2. V shed 4 bases, J shed 0 bases, and the junction held 7 bases outside the gene matches. This CDR3 contains 16 residues. Germline V gene lookup returns CDR1 SEHNR and CDR2 FQNEAQ (reference sequence). CDR3 amino acids: CASSSSLRESTDTQYF. In DNA, the CDR3 is TGTGCCAGCAGCTCCTCCTTGCGGGAGAGCACAGATACGCAGTATTTT.

The chain carries TRBV6-5 and TRBJ2-5, with D tentatively TRBD2 (6 bases). From germline, CDR1 is MNHEY and CDR2 SVGAGI. V lost 2 bases, J lost 5 bases, and 6 bases lay in between. The CDR3 has 12 amino acids. The CDR3 reads CASSYGGETQYF. CDR3 DNA: TGTGCCAGCAGTTACGGGGGGGAGACCCAGTACTTC.

The chain is built from TRBV4-3 and TRBJ1-5, with D perhaps TRBD1 (6 bases). V was pared by 0 bases and J by 5 bases, with 17 bases between. Germline assignment: CDR1 LGHNA and CDR2 YSLEER. The CDR3 is 17 residues long. The CDR3 nucleotides read TGCGCCAGCAGCCAAGATATCGGTGGGGGCGCCTATCAGCCCCAGCATTTT. Its translation is CASSQDIGGGAYQPQHF.

The chain couples TRBV6-1 to TRBJ2-3, with D tentatively TRBD1 (5 bases). The CDR3 consists of 16 residues. Germline V gene data show CDR1 as MNHNS and CDR2 as SASEGT. Trimming cost V 0 bases and J 5 bases, with 15 bases left between them. In DNA form, the CDR3 reads TGTGCCAGCAGTGAAGCAGGGGCCCGGACGGTAGATACGCAGTATTTT. Amino acid sequence: CASSEAGARTVDTQYF.

The chain is built from TRBV18 and TRBJ1-1; no clear D gene. The germline gives CDR1 KGHSH, CDR2 LQKENI. The length of the CDR3 is 13 residues. V dropped 6 bases and J dropped 3 bases, with 11 bases sitting between them. The CDR3 nucleotides are TGTGCCAGCTCGCAAACCCGGGACACTGAAGCTTTCTTT. This codes for CASSQTRDTEAFF. Looking up the rest from reference TRBV18 and TRBJ1-1 gives the full variable domain: NAGVMQNPRHLVRRRGQEARLRCSPMKGHSHVYWYRQLPEEGLKFMVYLQKENIIDESGMPKERFSAEFPKEGPSILRIQQVVRGDSAAYFCASSQTRDTEAFFGQGTRLTVV.

This rearrangement joins TRBV20-1 to TRBJ2-3; D is ambiguous. The CDR3 is 11 residues long. Germline CDR1 and CDR2: DFQATT and SNEGSKA (reference sequence). V lost 6 bases, J lost 3 bases, and 7 bases lay in between. The CDR3 region is CSAGQTDTQYF. CDR3 sequence (DNA): TGCAGTGCAGGGCAAACAGATACGCAGTATTTT.

This clonotype appeared a few times. J is TRBJ2-3 and V is TRBV4-1; no clear D gene. Trimming cost V 4 bases and J 8 bases, with 13 bases left between them. The CDR3 covers 13 residues. Germline V lookup: CDR1 MGHRA, CDR2 YSYEKL. The CDR3 loop is CASSRTPEGTQYF. CDR3 in DNA: TGCGCCAGCAGCCGTACCCCAGAAGGTACGCAGTATTTT.

CDR3 DNA: TGTGCCAGCAGCCCCACCTCGGTGGCAGAGGGCTACACCTTC. Protein product: CASSPTSVAEGYTF. The gene calls are TRBV9 and TRBJ1-2; D unresolved. In germline, CDR1 is SGDLS, CDR2 YYNGEE. The CDR3 contains 14 residues. With 4 bases removed from V and 8 bases from J, the gap between germline ends came to 18 bases.

This clonotype has more than one count but fewer than ten. This chain connects TRBV30 to TRBJ2-2, with TRBD2 identical over 11 bases. Germline V gene sequence: CDR1 GTSNPN, CDR2 SVGIG (reference sequence). Unmatched junction bases numbered 13, after V lost 1 base and J lost 6 bases. The length of the CDR3 is 18 residues. In nucleotides, the CDR3 is TGTGCCTGGAGTGGAGTAGGATTTAGCGGGAGGGCCTCCGGGGAGCTGTTTTTT. It specifies CAWSGVGFSGRASGELFF.

CDR3 nucleotide sequence: TGCAGTGCTAGAGATACGAGCGGGAGTCCCCACGAGCAGTACTTC. Encoded protein: CSARDTSGSPHEQYF. This chain links TRBV20-1 with TRBJ2-7; 8 nucleotides match TRBD2. The germline V gene encodes CDR1 DFQATT and CDR2 SNEGSKA (reference sequence). After removal of 0 bases from V and 5 bases from J, the junction contained 9 bases not matched to a gene. This CDR3 is 15 amino acids long.

The chain couples TRBV19 to TRBJ2-7; 11 bases match TRBD2. The germline V gene has CDR1 LNHDA and CDR2 SQIVND (reference sequence). The CDR3 has 16 residues. The V gene end was trimmed by 9 bases and the J gene end by 0 bases; junction bases not matched to a gene: 10. CDR3 in amino acids: CASAGLAGGSSYEQYF. The CDR3 nucleotides are TGTGCCAGCGCTGGGCTAGCGGGAGGAAGCTCCTACGAGCAGTACTTC.

This clonotype showed up just a few times. The chain employs TRBV7-8 and TRBJ1-5, with D unclear. CDR1 is SGHVS, CDR2 FQNEAQ, per germline. The length of the CDR3 is 13 residues. V lost 1 base, J lost 6 bases, and 7 bases lay in between. The CDR3 sequence: CASSLGGSQPQHF. CDR3 in DNA: TGTGCCAGCAGCTTAGGGGGAAGTCAGCCCCAGCATTTT.